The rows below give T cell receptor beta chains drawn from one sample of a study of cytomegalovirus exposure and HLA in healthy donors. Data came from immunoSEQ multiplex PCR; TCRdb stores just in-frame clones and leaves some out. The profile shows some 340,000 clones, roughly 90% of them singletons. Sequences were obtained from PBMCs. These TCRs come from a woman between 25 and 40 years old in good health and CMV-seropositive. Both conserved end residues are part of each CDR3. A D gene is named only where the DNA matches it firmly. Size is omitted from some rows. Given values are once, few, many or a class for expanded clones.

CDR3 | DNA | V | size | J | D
CASSPTYKQGSSGNTIYF | TGTGCCAGCAGTCCGACATACAAACAGGGGAGCTCTGGAAACACCATATATTTT | TRBV27 | - | TRBJ1-3 | TRBD1
CASSQVSGGTTYEQYF | TGCGCCAGCAGCCAAGTGTCTGGCGGGACTACCTACGAGCAGTACTTC | TRBV4-1 | - | TRBJ2-7 | TRBD2
CASSPQGGETQYF | TGTGCCAGCTCACCACAGGGGGGCGAGACCCAGTACTTC | TRBV18 | - | TRBJ2-5 | -
CASSFQRSSYDEQFF | TGTGCCAGCAGCTTCCAAAGGTCTAGCTATGATGAGCAGTTCTTC | TRBV11-1 | once | TRBJ2-1 | -
CSVEGGQLNYGYTF | TGCAGCGTTGAAGGAGGACAGCTAAACTATGGCTACACCTTC | TRBV29-1 | - | TRBJ1-2 | -
CASSPDSKSSYNSPLHF | TGCGCCAGCAGCCCAGACAGCAAAAGCTCCTATAATTCACCCCTCCACTTT | TRBV5-1 | - | TRBJ1-6 | -
CASSRAGRVDEQYF | TGCGCCAGCAGCCGAGCCGGGAGGGTTGACGAGCAGTACTTC | TRBV4-1 | - | TRBJ2-7 | TRBD2
CASSLPGLSGGEQFF | TGTGCCAGCAGCTTACCGGGACTTAGCGGGGGTGAGCAGTTCTTC | TRBV7-9 | - | TRBJ2-1 | TRBD2
CASSRTGPSSPLHF | TGTGCCAGCAGTAGGACAGGGCCGAGTTCACCCCTCCACTTT | TRBV6-5 | - | TRBJ1-6 | TRBD1
CASSQAGRDYGYTF | TGCGCCAGCAGCCAAGCAGGTCGGGATTATGGCTACACCTTC | TRBV4-1 | - | TRBJ1-2 | -
CASSQDRDWETQYF | TGCGCCAGCAGCCAAGACAGGGATTGGGAGACCCAGTACTTC | TRBV4-3 | - | TRBJ2-5 | -
CASSQVGGTEAFF | TGCGCCAGCAGCCAAGTGGGCGGCACTGAAGCTTTCTTT | TRBV4-1 | - | TRBJ1-1 | -
CASRLAGAVTQYF | TGTGCCAGTCGGCTGGCAGGGGCTGTGACCCAGTACTTC | TRBV19 | - | TRBJ2-5 | -
CASSPPGLAPDTQYF | TGTGCCAGCAGTCCTCCGGGACTAGCGCCAGATACGCAGTATTTT | TRBV27 | - | TRBJ2-3 | TRBD2
CASSLNPPGVSLHF | TGTGCCAGCAGTTTAAACCCCCCAGGAGTATCCCTCCACTTT | TRBV28 | - | TRBJ1-6 | -
CASSSLGGSNQPQHF | TGTGCCAGCAGTTCCTTAGGGGGTAGCAATCAGCCCCAGCATTTT | TRBV28 | - | TRBJ1-5 | -
CASSLSGGVETQYF | TGTGCCAGCAGCTTAAGCGGGGGTGTGGAGACCCAGTACTTC | TRBV7-2 | - | TRBJ2-5 | TRBD2
CASSQFGLSPTDTQYF | TGTGCCAGCAGCCAATTCGGACTAAGCCCTACAGATACGCAGTATTTT | TRBV16 | once | TRBJ2-3 | -
CASSQDSLAGGLDEQYF | TGCGCCAGCAGCCAAGATTCATTAGCGGGGGGGCTCGACGAGCAGTACTTC | TRBV4-1 | - | TRBJ2-7 | TRBD2
CASSYSGSTNEQFF | TGTGCCAGCAGTTACTCGGGTTCCACCAATGAGCAGTTCTTC | TRBV6-5 | - | TRBJ2-1 | -
CASSLARGVGEQFF | TGTGCCAGCAGCTTAGCGCGGGGGGTGGGTGAGCAGTTCTTC | TRBV7-8 | - | TRBJ2-1 | TRBD2
CASSFGHGGTEAFF | TGTGCCAGCAGCTTTGGTCACGGGGGAACTGAAGCTTTCTTT | TRBV5-5 | - | TRBJ1-1 | -
CASSSGLTDTQYF | TGTGCCAGCAGTTCGGGACTCACAGATACGCAGTATTTT | TRBV28 | once | TRBJ2-3 | -
CASSFRQGDYEQYF | TGTGCCAGCAGTTTTAGACAGGGGGACTACGAGCAGTACTTC | TRBV27 | - | TRBJ2-7 | TRBD1
CAWSSNSALGYTF | TGTGCCTGGAGCTCTAACAGCGCCTTAGGCTACACCTTC | TRBV30 | - | TRBJ1-2 | -
CASSPGNQETQYF | TGTGCCAGCAGCCCAGGGAACCAAGAGACCCAGTACTTC | TRBV28 | - | TRBJ2-5 | -
CASSSGQSAQHF | TGTGCCAGCAGTTCGGGACAGTCAGCCCAGCATTTT | TRBV6-5 | once | TRBJ1-5 | TRBD1
CASSRSSGAADTQYF | TGTGCCAGCTCACGGTCTTCAGGGGCCGCAGATACGCAGTATTTT | TRBV18 | once | TRBJ2-3 | -
CASGTGSGNTIYF | TGTGCCAGCGGGACAGGTTCTGGAAACACCATATATTTT | TRBV6-1 | - | TRBJ1-3 | TRBD1
CASSQGEGHDSYEQYF | TGTGCCAGCAGCCAAGGGGAGGGGCATGACTCCTACGAGCAGTACTTC | TRBV14 | - | TRBJ2-7 | TRBD2
CASSKRRGLGTDTQYF | TGTGCCAGCAGCAAAAGGAGGGGGCTTGGCACAGATACGCAGTATTTT | TRBV14 | - | TRBJ2-3 | -
CASSPGTVNYGYTF | TGTGCCAGCAGTCCCGGGACGGTAAACTATGGCTACACCTTC | TRBV28 | - | TRBJ1-2 | -